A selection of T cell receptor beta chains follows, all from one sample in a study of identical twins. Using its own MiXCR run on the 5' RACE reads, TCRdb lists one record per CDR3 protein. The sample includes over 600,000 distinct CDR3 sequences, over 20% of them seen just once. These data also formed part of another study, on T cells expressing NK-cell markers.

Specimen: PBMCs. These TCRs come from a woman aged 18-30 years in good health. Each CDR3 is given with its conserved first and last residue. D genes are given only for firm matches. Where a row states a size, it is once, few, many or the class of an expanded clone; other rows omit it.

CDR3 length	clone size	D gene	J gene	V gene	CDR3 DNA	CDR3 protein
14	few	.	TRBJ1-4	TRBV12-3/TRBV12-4	TGTGCCAGCAGTTCAAAGGGGCGAGAGGAAAAACTGTTTTTT	CASSSKGREEKLFF
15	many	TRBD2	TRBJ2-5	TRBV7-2	TGTGCCAGCAGCATACAGAGCGGGGGGCAAGAGACCCAGTACTTC	CASSIQSGGQETQYF
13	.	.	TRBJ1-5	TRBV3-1	TGTGCCAGCAGCCAAGCCCAGTATCAGCCCCAGCATTTT	CASSQAQYQPQHF
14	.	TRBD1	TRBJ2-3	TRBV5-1	TGCGCCAGCAGCCCCGGGACAGGGGTGGCTACGCAGTATTTT	CASSPGTGVATQYF
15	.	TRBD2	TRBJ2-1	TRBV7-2	TGTGCCAGCAGCTACCTGGGACTAGGGTTTCCTGAGCAGTTCTTC	CASSYLGLGFPEQFF
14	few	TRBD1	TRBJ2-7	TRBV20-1	TGCAGTGCTGACCGGGACAGGGCCTCCTACGAGCAGTACTTC	CSADRDRASYEQYF
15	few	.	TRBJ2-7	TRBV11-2	TGTGCCAGCAGCTTGATACGTGGCAGACCCTACGAGCAGTACTTC	CASSLIRGRPYEQYF
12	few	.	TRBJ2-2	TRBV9	TGTGCCAGCAGCGCGCGTTTGCGGGAGCTGTTTTTT	CASSARLRELFF
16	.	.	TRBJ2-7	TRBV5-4	TGTGCCAGCAGCTCTTCCACAGGGTCATCGACCTACGAGCAGTACTTC	CASSSSTGSSTYEQYF
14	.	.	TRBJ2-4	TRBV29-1	TGCAGCGTTGAAGATGGGGTACCCAAAAACATTCAGTACTTC	CSVEDGVPKNIQYF
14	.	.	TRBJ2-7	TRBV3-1	TGTGCCAGCAGCCCGGGCCCGGAGGACTACGAGCAGTACTTC	CASSPGPEDYEQYF
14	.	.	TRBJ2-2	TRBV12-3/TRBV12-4	TGTGCCGGCTCAGGGGAGTGGGCAACCGGGGAGCTGTTTTTT	CAGSGEWATGELFF
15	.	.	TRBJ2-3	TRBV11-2	TGTGCCAGCAGCTTCTGGACTCTCGACACAGATACGCAGTATTTT	CASSFWTLDTDTQYF
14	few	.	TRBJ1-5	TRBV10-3	TGTGCCATCTCTGGGGAGGGTGCCTTAGGGCCCCAGCATTTT	CAISGEGALGPQHF
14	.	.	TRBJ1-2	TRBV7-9	TGTGCCAGCAGCTTATCAGGACTTAACTATGGCTACACCTTC	CASSLSGLNYGYTF
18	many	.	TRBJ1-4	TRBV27	TGTGCCAGCAGTTTCGGAAATAGAGCAGGCCTCAAAAATGAAAAACTGTTTTTT	CASSFGNRAGLKNEKLFF
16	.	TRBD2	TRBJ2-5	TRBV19	TGTGCCAGTAGTTCGACTAGCGGGGGACCTGTAGGGACCCAGTACTTC	CASSSTSGGPVGTQYF
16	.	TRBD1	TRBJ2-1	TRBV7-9	TGTGCCAGCAGCCCAAGGGGACAGGGATATTCGAATGAGCAGTTCTTC	CASSPRGQGYSNEQFF
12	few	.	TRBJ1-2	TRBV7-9	TGTGCCAGCAGCTTAGAAGCAAGGGGCTACACCTTC	CASSLEARGYTF
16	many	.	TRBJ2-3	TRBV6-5	TGTGCCAGCAGTTACTCGAGGACAGACTTCACAGATACGCAGTATTTT	CASSYSRTDFTDTQYF
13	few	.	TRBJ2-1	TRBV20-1	TGCAGTGGGGGGGTCCCAGGGTTCAATGAGCAGTTCTTC	CSGGVPGFNEQFF
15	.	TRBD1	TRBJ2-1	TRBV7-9	TGTGCCAGCAGCTTACCAACGACAGGGGTCAATGAGCAGTTCTTC	CASSLPTTGVNEQFF
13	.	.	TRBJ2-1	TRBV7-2	TGTGCCAGCAGCTTAAAGCGTGCTCACGGGCAGTTCTTC	CASSLKRAHGQFF
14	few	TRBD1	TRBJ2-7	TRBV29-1	TGCAGCGCTACCGGGACAGGCTATACCCCCGAGCAGTACTTC	CSATGTGYTPEQYF
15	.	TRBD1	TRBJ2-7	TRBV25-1	TGTGCCAGCAGTGCCCCAGGGGGCGGAACCTACGAGCAGTACTTC	CASSAPGGGTYEQYF
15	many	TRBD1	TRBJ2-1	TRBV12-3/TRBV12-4	TGTGCCAGCAACCCGGGACAGGGGTTGAGCAATGAGCAGTTCTTC	CASNPGQGLSNEQFF
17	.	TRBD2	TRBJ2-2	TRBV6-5	TGTGCCAGCAGTTCGAGACTAGCGGGAGCCGGCACCGGGGAGCTGTTTTTT	CASSSRLAGAGTGELFF
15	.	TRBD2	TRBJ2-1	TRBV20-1	TGCAGTGCTCCTACTGGGCGGGGGGGCCCCAATGAGCAGTTCTTC	CSAPTGRGGPNEQFF
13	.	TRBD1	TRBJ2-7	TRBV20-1	TGCAGTGCCACCCAGGGGGCGTTCCACGAGCAGTACTTC	CSATQGAFHEQYF
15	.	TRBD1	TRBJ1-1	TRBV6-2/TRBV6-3	TGTGCCAGCAGTCAACGACAGGGCATGAACACTGAAGCTTTCTTT	CASSQRQGMNTEAFF
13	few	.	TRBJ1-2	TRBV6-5	TGTGCCAGCAGTTACGCACGGAGCTATGGCTACACCTTC	CASSYARSYGYTF
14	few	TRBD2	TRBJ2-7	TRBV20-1	TGCAGTGCTATGGGTGCGGGAGGGTCCTACGAGCAGTACTTC	CSAMGAGGSYEQYF
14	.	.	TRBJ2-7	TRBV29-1	TGCAGCGCCGGACGGGACTGGGCATCCTACGAGCAGTACTTC	CSAGRDWASYEQYF
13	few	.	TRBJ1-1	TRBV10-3	TGTGCCATCAGTGAGTCCCGGACCGGGGTAGCTTTCTTT	CAISESRTGVAFF
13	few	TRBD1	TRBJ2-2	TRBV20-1	TGCAGTGCTCGGACAGGGGAGGCCGGGGAGCTGTTTTTT	CSARTGEAGELFF
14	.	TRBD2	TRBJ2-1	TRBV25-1	TGTGCCAGCAGGGGACTAGCGGGAATGAATGAGCAGTTCTTC	CASRGLAGMNEQFF
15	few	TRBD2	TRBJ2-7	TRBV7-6	TGTGCCAGCAGCTTAGCAACTAGCGGCCGATACGAGCAGTACTTC	CASSLATSGRYEQYF
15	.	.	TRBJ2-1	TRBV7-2	TGTGCCAGCAGCGCCGTCTCCCTCCAGGGTAATGAGCAGTTCTTC	CASSAVSLQGNEQFF
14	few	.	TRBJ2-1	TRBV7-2	TGTGCCAGCAGCTTAGATTTCGGGAGCAATGAGCAGTTCTTC	CASSLDFGSNEQFF
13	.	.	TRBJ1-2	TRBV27	TGTGCCAGCTCCGTGACGGCTAACTATGGCTACACCTTC	CASSVTANYGYTF
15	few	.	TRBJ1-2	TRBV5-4	TGTGCCAGCAGCTTGGCCAAATGGGGCAACTATGGCTACACCTTC	CASSLAKWGNYGYTF
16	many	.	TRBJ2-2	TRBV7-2	TGTGCCAGCAGCCCCTTGGACCGACTGAACACCGGGGAGCTGTTTTTT	CASSPLDRLNTGELFF
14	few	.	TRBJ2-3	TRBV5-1	TGCGCCAGCAGCTCCGGGACATTACCCGATACGCAGTATTTT	CASSSGTLPDTQYF
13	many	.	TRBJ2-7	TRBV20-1	TGCAGTGCTAGTACCAGCAGCTCCTACGAGCAGTACTTC	CSASTSSSYEQYF
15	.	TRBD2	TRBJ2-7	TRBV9	TGTGCCAGCAGCCGGGGGGGCCACTCCTCCTACGAGCAGTACTTC	CASSRGGHSSYEQYF
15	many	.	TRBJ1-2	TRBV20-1	TGCAGTGCTAGATCTTGGGTAGCGGGCAACTATGGCTACACCTTC	CSARSWVAGNYGYTF